The rows below give T cell receptor beta chains drawn from one sample of a study of blood T cell repertoires in COVID-19. Sequenced by immunoSEQ multiplex PCR; TCRdb stores in-frame clones only, minus some. This sample carries 45,000 or so clones, about four fifths of them seen once, and the ten largest clones take approximately 4.1%. Sequencing was done on a sample of peripheral blood. All receptors come from a woman in her 70s with acute or convalescent COVID-19. The CDR3 runs from the conserved cysteine through the conserved F or W. The D gene is left open where the match is weak. A clone size is listed for some rows: how often the clone was seen (once, few, many), or a class if it is expanded.

V gene	clone size	J gene	D gene	CDR3 protein	CDR3 DNA
TRBV6-5	-	TRBJ2-1	TRBD1	CASCKDRVSTNEQFF	TGTGCCAGCTGCAAGGACAGGGTTTCTACGAATGAGCAGTTCTTC
TRBV18	-	TRBJ1-3	-	CASSPRSQGFSGNTIYF	TGTGCCAGCTCACCACGCTCACAGGGATTCTCTGGAAACACCATATATTTT
TRBV19	-	TRBJ2-5	TRBD1	CASLDRGRSETQYF	TGTGCCAGCCTAGACAGGGGGCGTAGCGAGACCCAGTACTTC
TRBV7-2	-	TRBJ2-7	TRBD2	CASSLGPTSGTPGLYEQYF	TGTGCCAGCAGCTTAGGGCCCACTAGCGGGACCCCCGGCCTCTACGAGCAGTACTTC
TRBV4-3	-	TRBJ1-2	-	CASSQDLLRGGANYGYTF	TGCGCCAGCAGCCAAGACCTCCTCCGGGGGGGAGCCAACTATGGCTACACCTTC
TRBV7-6	-	TRBJ2-7	-	CASSLLGGSDHEQYF	TGTGCCAGCAGCTTATTAGGAGGGAGCGACCACGAGCAGTACTTC
TRBV19	few	TRBJ2-7	-	CASRVSASRGEQYF	TGTGCCAGTAGGGTTAGCGCGAGCCGGGGTGAGCAGTACTTC
TRBV5-1	-	TRBJ2-1	TRBD1	CASSLTGGPYNEQFF	TGCGCCAGCAGCTTAACAGGGGGCCCCTACAATGAGCAGTTCTTC
TRBV7-2	-	TRBJ2-1	-	CASSLVSLDRWGDEQFF	TGTGCCAGCAGCTTAGTAAGTCTGGACAGGTGGGGGGATGAGCAGTTCTTC
TRBV7-9	-	TRBJ2-3	-	CASSSSLADTQYF	TGTGCCAGCAGCAGTAGCCTAGCGGATACGCAGTATTTT
TRBV29-1	-	TRBJ2-5	-	CSVPKDSGKETQYF	TGCAGCGTGCCTAAGGACTCCGGGAAGGAGACCCAGTACTTC
TRBV4-1	-	TRBJ2-1	TRBD2	CASSQGLTGGPRNEQFF	TGCGCCAGCAGCCAAGGCCTGACGGGAGGGCCGAGAAATGAGCAGTTCTTC
TRBV3-1/TRBV3-2	once	TRBJ1-6	TRBD1	CASSQRQGVSPLHF	TGTGCCAGCAGCCAAAGACAGGGGGTTTCACCCCTCCACTTT
TRBV27	few	TRBJ2-4	TRBD1	CASGPGTEKNIQYF	TGTGCCAGCGGACCCGGGACAGAAAAAAACATTCAGTACTTC
TRBV5-1	-	TRBJ2-6	-	CASTGSSRSGANVLTF	TGCGCCAGTACAGGCTCATCCCGCTCTGGGGCCAACGTCCTGACTTTC
TRBV11-2	once	TRBJ2-7	-	CASSWGGIYEQYF	TGTGCCAGCAGCTGGGGCGGGATCTACGAGCAGTACTTC